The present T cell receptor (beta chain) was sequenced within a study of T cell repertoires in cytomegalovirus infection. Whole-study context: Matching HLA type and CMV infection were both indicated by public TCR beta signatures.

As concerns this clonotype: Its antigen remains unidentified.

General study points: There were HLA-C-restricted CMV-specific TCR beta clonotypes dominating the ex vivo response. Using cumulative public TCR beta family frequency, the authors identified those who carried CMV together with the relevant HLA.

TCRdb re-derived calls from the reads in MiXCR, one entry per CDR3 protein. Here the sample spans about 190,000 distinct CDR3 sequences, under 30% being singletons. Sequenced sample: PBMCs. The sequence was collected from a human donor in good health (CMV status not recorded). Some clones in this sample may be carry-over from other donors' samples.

The CDR3 protein is CASSLGFQPQHF. The CDR3 DNA is TGTGCCAGCAGTTTAGGGTTCCAGCCCCAGCATTTT. This sequence joins TRBV12-3 or TRBV12-4 and TRBJ1-5; D is undetermined. This CDR3 is 12 amino acids long. With 1 base removed from V and 7 bases from J, the gap between germline ends came to 5 bases.